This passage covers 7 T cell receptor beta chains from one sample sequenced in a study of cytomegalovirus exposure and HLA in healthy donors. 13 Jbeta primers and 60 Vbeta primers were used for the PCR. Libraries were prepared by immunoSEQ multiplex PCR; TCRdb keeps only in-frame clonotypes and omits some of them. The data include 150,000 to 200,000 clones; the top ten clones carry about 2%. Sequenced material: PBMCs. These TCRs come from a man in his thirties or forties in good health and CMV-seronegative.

The DNA for the CDR3 is TGTGCCACCAGCAGAGATTTGGGGAGTTATTATGGCTACACCTTC. Translating gives CATSRDLGSYYGYTF. The gene calls are TRBV15 and TRBJ1-2; unclear D gene. Germline CDR1 is LNHNV and CDR2 is YYDKDF (reference sequence). V was shortened by 0 bases and J by 5 bases, with 13 bases between the two germline ends. This CDR3 contains 15 residues.

CDR3 sequence (DNA): TGTGCCAGCAGCTCCGGACTAGCGGGGGGGGGAGACCAGTTCTTC. It encodes CASSSGLAGGGDQFF. The chain joins TRBV5-4 to TRBJ2-1; TRBD2 agrees at 15 bases. Germline assignment: CDR1 SGHNT and CDR2 YYREEE (reference sequence). Losses at the gene ends were 3 bases for V and 13 bases for J; bases not matched to a gene: 8. The CDR3 spans 15 residues.

The CDR3 loop reads CASSLTGDTEAFF. CDR3 DNA sequence: TGTGCCAGCAGTTTGACAGGGGACACTGAAGCTTTCTTT. V gene TRBV27 combines with J gene TRBJ1-1; 8 bases line up with TRBD1. Trimming removed 3 bases from V and 3 bases from J; junction bases left unmatched: 0. CDR1 and CDR2 (germline): MNHEY, SMNVEV (reference sequence). This CDR3 is built from 13 residues.

The CDR3 spells CASSDGRGSLNTEAFF. The CDR3 DNA is TGTGCCAGCAGTGATGGCAGGGGGTCTTTGAACACTGAAGCTTTCTTT. This chain joins TRBV6-1 and TRBJ1-1; 7 positions match TRBD1. With 3 bases clipped from V and 0 bases from J, the junction kept 7 bases outside the gene matches. The CDR3 covers 16 residues. Germline CDR1 is MNHNS and CDR2 is SASEGT.

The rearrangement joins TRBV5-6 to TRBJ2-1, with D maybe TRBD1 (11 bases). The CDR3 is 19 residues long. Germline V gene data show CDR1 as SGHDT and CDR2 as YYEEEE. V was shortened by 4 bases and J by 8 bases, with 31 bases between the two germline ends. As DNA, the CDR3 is TGTGCCAGCAGCCCATGGACAGGGGGCCTAGCGGGAGTAGGGTATGAGCAGTTCTTC. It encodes CASSPWTGGLAGVGYEQFF.

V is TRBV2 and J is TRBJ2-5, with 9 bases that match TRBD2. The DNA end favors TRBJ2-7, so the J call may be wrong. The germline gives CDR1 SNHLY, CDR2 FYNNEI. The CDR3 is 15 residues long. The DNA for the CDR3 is TGTGCCAGCAGTGGGGGACTAGCAGAAGTTTACGAGCAGTACTTC. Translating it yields CASSGGLAEVYEQYF.

This CDR3 reads CASSIGTGGYTEAFF. In DNA form, the CDR3 reads TGTGCCAGTAGTATTGGGACAGGGGGCTACACTGAAGCTTTCTTT. The chain links TRBV19 to TRBJ1-1; 12 nucleotides line up with TRBD1. CDR3 length: 15 residues. V gave up 3 bases and J gave up 3 bases; unmatched junction bases: 2. Germline CDR1 and CDR2: LNHDA and SQIVND (reference sequence).